Each of the 6 T cell receptor beta chains below was sequenced from the same sample in a study of radiation and T cells in renal cell carcinoma. Regarding treatment: treatment-naive control, cytoreductive nephrectomy. The assay was immunoSEQ multiplex PCR, and TCRdb's table has in-frame clones only and misses some. The sample gives 13,000 or so clones, around 57% of which show up once; roughly 13% is in the top ten. The input for sequencing was tumor tissue, taken from a patient whose treatment was nephrectomy without radiotherapy. Receptors were obtained from a man aged 45 to 65 with renal cell carcinoma.

The J gene is TRBJ2-7, the V gene TRBV21-1; the DNA was not used to check the table's D call, TRBD1. TRBV21-1 is an annotated pseudogene. This CDR3 has 17 residues. The CDR3: CASSKNSGPSPAREQYF. CDR3 nucleotide sequence: TGTGCCAGCAGCAAAAACTCAGGCCCCTCACCAGCACGGGAGCAGTACTTC.

The chain has TRBV11-2 and TRBJ2-3; D unclear. The length of the CDR3 is 13 residues. In germline, CDR1 is SGHAT, CDR2 FQNNGV. V was clipped by 5 bases and J by 2 bases, with 8 bases between them. CDR3 sequence (DNA): TGTGCCAGCAGCCCGCAAGCCACAGATACGCAGTATTTT. Encoded protein: CASSPQATDTQYF.

This clone was observed a single time. This sequence joins TRBV9 and TRBJ2-2; no definite D call. There are 13 residues in the CDR3. Per the germline V gene, CDR1 is SGDLS and CDR2 is YYNGEE. Between the trimmed V and J ends, which lost 2 bases and 4 bases, there was a span of 6 bases. The CDR3 coding sequence is TGTGCCAGCAGCGTTCAGTTCACCGGGGAGCTGTTTTTT. Translation: CASSVQFTGELFF.

The V and J genes are TRBV6-1 and TRBJ1-3, with a possible D match to TRBD1 (6 bases). The CDR3 has 14 amino acids. V lost 8 bases to trimming and J lost 2 bases, with 13 bases between them. Germline V lookup: CDR1 MNHNS, CDR2 SASEGT. The chain's CDR3 is CASGRDNTGNTIYF. As DNA, the CDR3 is TGTGCCAGCGGACGGGACAACACTGGAAACACCATATATTTT.

This chain joins TRBV29-1 and TRBJ2-1; D is undetermined. Trimming removed 1 base at V and 9 bases at J, with 7 bases between. Germline-derived CDR1 and CDR2 are SQVTM and ANQGSEA. This CDR3 has 11 residues. This CDR3 is CSVEARIEQFF. In DNA form, the CDR3 reads TGCAGCGTTGAAGCCAGGATTGAGCAGTTCTTC.

The chain carries TRBV19 and TRBJ2-2; 7 nucleotides agree with TRBD1. Trimming at V came to 6 bases and at J to 0 bases, leaving 4 bases not matched to a gene. Germline values: CDR1 LNHDA, CDR2 SQIVND (reference sequence). The CDR3 is made up of 15 amino acids. For the CDR3, the DNA is TGTGCCAGTAGAGGGGACAGCTCGAACACCGGGGAGCTGTTTTTT. Amino acids: CASRGDSSNTGELFF.